Listed here are 28 T cell receptor beta chains from one sample, sequenced in a study of cytomegalovirus exposure and HLA in healthy donors. The primer mix had 60 Vbeta and 13 Jbeta primers. TCRdb's copy holds only in-frame clones and misses some; the assay was immunoSEQ multiplex PCR. The data hold approximately 150,000 clones, with over 70% observed a single time. The sample was PBMCs. These TCRs come from a male donor in good health and CMV-seronegative.

This clone was detected once. The rearrangement joins TRBV6-5 to TRBJ2-5; the match to TRBD2 covers 8 bases. The DNA end favors TRBJ2-7, so the J call may be wrong. Per the germline V gene, CDR1 is MNHEY and CDR2 is SVGAGI. The CDR3 covers 13 residues. In DNA form, the CDR3 reads TGTGCCAGCAGACCGACTAGCGTTTACGAGCAGTACTTC. Its protein is CASRPTSVYEQYF.

This chain connects TRBV7-9 to TRBJ1-4; the match to TRBD1 covers 7 bases. Germline CDR1 and CDR2: SEHNR and FQNEAQ (reference sequence). J lost 5 bases, V lost 5 bases, and 11 bases had no gene match. CDR3 length: 16 residues. The CDR3 here is CASSDRTGGGNEKLFF. The CDR3 DNA reads TGTGCCAGCAGCGATAGGACAGGTGGAGGGAATGAAAAACTGTTTTTT. Drawing the rest from reference TRBV7-9 and TRBJ1-4, the complete variable domain is DTGVSQNPRHKITKRGQNVTFRCDPISEHNRLYWYRQTLGQGPEFLTYFQNEAQLEKSRLLSDRFSAERPKGSFSTLEIQRTEQGDSAMYLCASSDRTGGGNEKLFFGSGTQLSVL.

In DNA form, the CDR3 reads TGCAGCGTTGCGACTCGCTACTACGAGCAGTACTTC. Its translation is CSVATRYYEQYF. The chain links TRBV29-1 to TRBJ2-7; D uncertain. The germline V gene encodes CDR1 SQVTM and CDR2 ANQGSEA. With 4 bases removed from V and 3 bases from J, the gap between germline ends came to 10 bases. The CDR3 sequence is 12 residues long.

The chain combines TRBV19 with TRBJ2-1; no clear D gene. CDR3 length: 13 amino acids. Germline V lookup: CDR1 LNHDA, CDR2 SQIVND (reference sequence). V dropped 3 bases and J dropped 4 bases, with 7 bases sitting between them. The CDR3 protein is CASSIQLYNEQFF. The DNA of the CDR3 is TGTGCCAGTAGTATTCAGTTATACAATGAGCAGTTCTTC. Full variable domain (remainder filled in from reference TRBV19 and TRBJ2-1): DGGITQSPKYLFRKEGQNVTLSCEQNLNHDAMYWYRQDPGQGLRLIYYSQIVNDFQKGDIAEGYSVSREKKESFPLTVTSAQKNPTAFYLCASSIQLYNEQFFGPGTRLTVL.

The V call is TRBV29-1, the J call TRBJ1-2; D perhaps matches TRBD1 (5 bases). V was trimmed by 6 bases and J by 4 bases, leaving 18 bases between them. CDR3 length equals 14 residues. In germline, CDR1 is SQVTM, CDR2 ANQGSEA. The CDR3 sequence is CSVFGVEGVYGYTF. Here the CDR3 DNA reads TGCAGCGTGTTTGGGGTCGAAGGGGTCTATGGCTACACCTTC.

This chain connects TRBV27 to TRBJ1-6; D is possibly TRBD1 (6 bases). Trimming took 6 bases from V and 0 from J, leaving 12 bases between them. The CDR3 covers 16 residues. CDR1 MNHEY and CDR2 SMNVEV come from the germline V gene (reference sequence). The CDR3 nucleotides read TGTGCCAGCAGGCGAACAGGGAGCTCCTATAATTCACCCCTCCACTTT. Its translation is CASRRTGSSYNSPLHF.

This clone was detected only once. V usage is TRBV4-3 and J usage is TRBJ2-3; D not resolved. The V gene's germline CDR1 is LGHNA and CDR2 YSLEER. This CDR3 is built from 14 residues. The germline V and J ends were trimmed by 3 bases and 2 bases, with 9 bases remaining between them. The CDR3 DNA sequence: TGCGCCAGCAGCCAGGGCAGATTCACAGATACGCAGTATTTT. Translated, it gives CASSQGRFTDTQYF.

J is TRBJ1-6 and V is TRBV27, with D hard to call. This CDR3 has 16 residues. CDR1 MNHEY and CDR2 SMNVEV come from the germline V gene (reference sequence). V lost 5 bases to trimming and J lost 0 bases, with 11 bases between them. The DNA for the CDR3 is TGTGCCAGCAGTAGCCCCATCCGCTCCTATAATTCACCCCTCCACTTT. Translating gives CASSSPIRSYNSPLHF.

J is TRBJ1-1 and V is TRBV28; D unresolved. The CDR3 is 16 residues long. The V end lost 3 bases, the J end lost 1 base, and 15 bases lay between the germline ends. The germline V gene has CDR1 MDHEN and CDR2 SYDVKM. The CDR3 is CASSFPRGSGNTEAFF. The CDR3 nucleotides are TGTGCCAGCAGTTTCCCCCGCGGATCCGGGAACACTGAAGCTTTCTTT.

The DNA of the CDR3 is TGTGCCAGCAGCTTAGTAGGGGCGAACACTGAAGCTTTCTTT. Amino acid sequence: CASSLVGANTEAFF. The chain carries TRBV7-2 and TRBJ1-1; D may be TRBD1 (5 bases). Deletions cut 1 base from V and 1 base from J, with 7 bases between. Germline V gives CDR1 SGHTA, CDR2 FQGNSA. The CDR3 is 14 residues long.

This chain links TRBV19 with TRBJ2-3; 9 nucleotides match TRBD2. Trimming cost V 5 bases and J 1 base; bases outside gene matches: 7. Germline V gives CDR1 LNHDA, CDR2 SQIVND (reference sequence). CDR3 length equals 16 residues. CDR3 sequence reads: CASSPGTSIGTDTQYF. The CDR3 nucleotides are TGTGCCAGTAGTCCTGGGACTAGCATCGGCACAGATACGCAGTATTTT.

Written as DNA, the CDR3 is TGTGCCAGCAGCTTAGGGGTCCAGGTTACAGATACGCAGTATTTT. Its protein product is CASSLGVQVTDTQYF. The chain recombines TRBV7-2 with TRBJ2-3; no reliable D call. The germline V gene has CDR1 SGHTA and CDR2 FQGNSA. V was shortened by 1 base and J by 3 bases, with 11 bases between the two germline ends. The CDR3 is 15 amino acids. The whole variable domain, remainder taken from reference TRBV7-2 and TRBJ2-3, is GAGVSQSPSNKVTEKGKDVELRCDPISGHTALYWYRQSLGQGLEFLIYFQGNSAPDKSGLPSDRFSAERTGGSVSTLTIQRTQQEDSAVYLCASSLGVQVTDTQYFGPGTRLTVL.

The chain combines TRBV7-6 with TRBJ2-2; D is unresolved. CDR1 and CDR2 from the germline V gene are SGHVS and FNYEAQ. The CDR3 covers 14 residues. V was cut by 5 bases and J by 0 bases, with 7 bases left in between. The CDR3 here is CASSAQTNTGELFF. The CDR3, as DNA: TGTGCCAGCAGCGCACAGACGAACACCGGGGAGCTGTTTTTT.

This clone has a single count. The chain carries TRBV11-3 and TRBJ2-5; D not resolved. Deletions cut 4 bases from V and 3 bases from J, with 6 bases between. Germline V CDR1 and CDR2: SGHNT, YENEEA. CDR3 size: 12 residues. The CDR3 spells CASSSREETQYF. The DNA of the CDR3 is TGTGCCAGCAGCTCTCGGGAAGAGACCCAGTACTTC.

V is TRBV6-1 and J is TRBJ1-3; 8 bases are a match to TRBD1. The CDR3 length is 16 residues. Germline V lookup: CDR1 MNHNS, CDR2 SASEGT. The trim removed 4 bases at V and 2 bases at J, leaving 7 bases unmatched. The CDR3 DNA reads TGTGCCAGCAGTGGCGACCCGGACAGGGCTGGAAACACCATATATTTT. Translating it yields CASSGDPDRAGNTIYF.

The chain has TRBV4-1 and TRBJ2-4; perhaps TRBD1 as D (6 bases). Per the germline V gene, CDR1 is MGHRA and CDR2 is YSYEKL. V was cut by 1 base and J by 0 bases, with 13 bases left in between. CDR3 length: 17 residues. CDR3 region: CASSQAGTPLAKNIQYF. CDR3 bases: TGCGCCAGCAGCCAAGCTGGGACACCCTTAGCCAAAAACATTCAGTACTTC.

Only a few counts were recorded for this clone. The same CDR3 also results from other DNA sequences found in this sample. V usage is TRBV7-9 and J usage is TRBJ1-1; 8 bases map to TRBD1. J was trimmed by 5 bases and V by 3 bases; bases with no gene match: 2. The germline V gene encodes CDR1 SEHNR and CDR2 FQNEAQ (reference sequence). This CDR3 is built from 13 residues. The CDR3 DNA reads TGTGCCAGCAGCTTGACAGGGGATACTGAAGCTTTCTTT. Protein: CASSLTGDTEAFF.

This chain connects TRBV18 to TRBJ2-7; 7 nucleotides align to TRBD1. Unmatched junction bases numbered 11, after V lost 6 bases and J lost 3 bases. CDR1 and CDR2 from the germline V gene are KGHSH and LQKENI. The CDR3 has 15 residues. For the CDR3, the DNA is TGTGCCAGCTCCGTAGGGACAGCTCGTGACTACGAGCAGTACTTC. Amino acid sequence: CASSVGTARDYEQYF.

The J gene is TRBJ2-7, the V gene TRBV20-1, with D unclear. The CDR3 is 11 residues long. CDR1 is DFQATT and CDR2 is SNEGSKA in the germline V gene (reference sequence). Deletions cut 5 bases from V and 2 bases from J, with 7 bases between. The CDR3 nucleotides are TGCAGTGCTTCCGACACCTACGAGCAGTACTTC. As protein: CSASDTYEQYF.

The rearrangement uses TRBV6-4 and TRBJ2-1; 7 nucleotides align to TRBD2. V lost 2 bases and J lost 8; bases outside the gene matches: 12. The CDR3 length is 16 residues. The germline CDR1 and CDR2 sequences are MRHNA and SNTAGT. The CDR3 nucleotides are TGTGCCAGCAGTGACGGGATTAGCGGGTGGGGCGATGAGCAGTTCTTC. It encodes CASSDGISGWGDEQFF.

This clone came up once. The chain combines TRBV6-5 with TRBJ2-1, with TRBD2 matching 7 bases. In germline, CDR1 is MNHEY, CDR2 SVGAGI. V dropped 5 bases and J dropped 0; count of bases not matched to a gene: 4. The CDR3 covers 15 residues. The CDR3 DNA follows: TGTGCCAGCAGTCTCCTAGCGGTCTCCTACAATGAGCAGTTCTTC. Amino acids: CASSLLAVSYNEQFF.

This clone has only one observation. The chain is built from TRBV7-8 and TRBJ1-3, with a weak D call TRBD1 (6 bases). Germline CDR1 SGHVS, CDR2 FQNEAQ. The V end lost 7 bases, the J end lost 4 bases, and 11 bases lay between the germline ends. This CDR3 is built from 13 residues. CDR3 in amino acids: CASTARGGNTIYF. CDR3 nucleotides: TGTGCCAGCACCGCGAGGGGGGGAAACACCATATATTTT.

The chain combines TRBV15 with TRBJ1-5; D possibly corresponds to TRBD1 (5 bases). Germline CDR1 is LNHNV and CDR2 is YYDKDF (reference sequence). The CDR3 extends over 15 amino acids. Trimming pared 1 base from V and 7 bases from J, leaving 14 bases between. CDR3 residues: CATSRGGRVEQPQHF. The CDR3 DNA reads as TGTGCCACCAGCAGAGGAGGCAGGGTGGAGCAGCCCCAGCATTTT.

This clone is deemed medium-sized. The chain employs TRBV9 and TRBJ1-4, with TRBD1 as a possible D gene (5 bases). Trimming removed 0 bases from V and 6 bases from J, with 9 bases in between. From germline, CDR1 is SGDLS and CDR2 YYNGEE. This CDR3 is 14 amino acids long. The CDR3 loop is CASSVDGGDEKLFF. The CDR3 DNA is TGTGCCAGCAGCGTAGATGGAGGGGATGAAAAACTGTTTTTT.

This clone was found a few times. The chain employs TRBV4-1 and TRBJ2-5, with 11 bases fitting TRBD2. Looked up from germline, CDR1 is MGHRA and CDR2 is YSYEKL. Unmatched junction bases numbered 10, after V lost 3 bases and J lost 4 bases. This CDR3 spans 17 amino acids. CDR3 protein: CASSQGGTSGARETQYF. The CDR3 nucleotides read TGCGCCAGCAGCCAGGGGGGGACTAGCGGAGCCAGAGAGACCCAGTACTTC.

The V and J genes are TRBV6-6 and TRBJ1-3, with D perhaps TRBD1 (6 bases). Trimming stripped 1 base from V and 2 bases from J, with 9 bases between. From germline, CDR1 is MNHNY and CDR2 SVGAGI (reference sequence). CDR3 length: 15 residues. CDR3 region: CASSYFAGAGNTIYF. CDR3 DNA: TGTGCCAGCAGTTACTTTGCAGGGGCTGGAAACACCATATATTTT.

This rearrangement joins TRBV29-1 to TRBJ2-1; 15 bases agree with TRBD2. V gave up 3 bases and J gave up 12 bases; unmatched junction bases: 6. Germline V lookup: CDR1 SQVTM, CDR2 ANQGSEA. The CDR3 consists of 14 residues. The CDR3 DNA sequence: TGCAGCGTTGAGGGACTAGCGGGAGGTAAAAGGCAGTTCTTC. Residues: CSVEGLAGGKRQFF.

DNA for the CDR3: TGTGCCAGCAGTTACTCTCGTCGCGTTAACACTGAAGCTTTCTTT. Translating it yields CASSYSRRVNTEAFF. The chain joins TRBV6-5 to TRBJ1-1; D is ambiguous. Germline-derived CDR1 and CDR2 are MNHEY and SVGAGI. The CDR3 consists of 15 residues. Trimming removed 0 bases from V and 2 bases from J, with 10 bases in between.